This T cell receptor beta chain was profiled in a study of CD8+ T cells in alopecia areata. Study-level background: The study gave treated patients oral tofacitinib at 5 to 10 mg twice daily.

In each case, RNA was isolated and then reverse transcribed into cDNA as the sequencing template. Clones were read by immunoSEQ multiplex PCR, and TCRdb kept only the in-frame ones, dropping some. The sample lists roughly 190,000 clones, less than 70% occurring once. The treatment denotes: oral pan-JAK inhibitor, 5-10 mg twice daily. From alopecia areata patients, lesional scalp punch biopsies and peripheral blood were collected. Overall study results and limits: Scalp clonality and expanded CD8+ clones among the top 100 showed significant decreases with tofacitinib. Because one nonresponder was included, the link of baseline CD8+ expansion to response is considered uncertain.

For this clone: The antigen remains undetermined.

Germline V gene data show CDR1 as LGHNA and CDR2 as YSLEER. Trimming removed 0 bases from V and 7 bases from J, with 9 bases in between. The CDR3 runs to 13 residues. The V gene is TRBV4-3, the J gene TRBJ1-2; weak D call: TRBD1 (5 bases). The receptor's source is a human donor with alopecia areata. This specimen was CD4+ T cells sorted from blood, taken between weeks 49 and 50, from a patient treated with tofacitinib. DNA for the CDR3: TGCGCCAGCAGCCAAGACCGGGGGACTGGCTACACCTTC. This sequence encodes CASSQDRGTGYTF.